These T cell receptor beta chains were read from a single sample in a study of cytomegalovirus exposure and HLA in healthy donors. Produced via immunoSEQ multiplex PCR; TCRdb's table is partial and in-frame only. The table has approximately 160,000 clones, 77% seen once. Sample: PBMCs. These receptors originate from a woman aged 25 to 45 in good health and CMV-seropositive. CDR3s leave out the opening cysteine and the closing phenylalanine or tryptophan. Size tells how often a clone was seen (once, few, many) or the class of an expanded clone, and some rows leave it out.

j_gene,v_gene,abundance,CDR3aa
TRBJ1-6,TRBV27,-,ASSLDSLNSPLH
TRBJ2-6,TRBV7-3,-,ASSLGSSGANVLT
TRBJ2-7,TRBV7-8,-,ASSVATGFSYEQY
TRBJ1-2,TRBV7-9,-,ASSSGGGADGYT
TRBJ2-4,TRBV29-1,once,SVGQLKNIQY
TRBJ2-2,TRBV12-5,-,ASGPYTGELF
TRBJ1-1,TRBV11-3,-,ASSLGQVNTEAF
TRBJ1-1,TRBV7-2,-,ASSLQGENTEAF
TRBJ1-1,TRBV30,-,AWSVGPSGAV
TRBJ2-3,TRBV5-1,-,ASSSTDTQY
TRBJ2-2,TRBV28,few,ASSLFSPGELF
TRBJ1-4,TRBV25-1,-,ASSERGGGNEKLF
TRBJ2-2,TRBV30,-,ALPSGANTGELF
TRBJ2-1,TRBV6-5,-,ASRGLAGNNEQF
TRBJ1-1,TRBV6-1,-,ASSDFPGTEAF
TRBJ1-1,TRBV10-3,-,AISERGTEAF